The source of this T cell receptor (beta chain) is a study of response to subunit inactivated influenza vaccine. TCRdb reprocessed the RT-PCR reads via MiXCR and lists one record per CDR3 protein. The table records over 750,000 distinct CDR3 sequences, around 21% of them present only once. This clonotype was seen a handful of times. The TCR comes from a man over 45 who received an inactivated influenza vaccine. The sequences come from PBMCs from blood, collected more than 4 days after vaccination.

In DNA form, the CDR3 reads TGTGCCAGCAGTTTCTCCCCGAGCATTTACAATGAGCAGTTCTTC. Protein sequence: CASSFSPSIYNEQFF. The chain combines TRBV27 with TRBJ2-1; D unresolved. The V end lost 3 bases, the J end lost 4 bases, and 13 bases lay between the germline ends. The CDR3 has 15 amino acids. Germline V CDR1 and CDR2: MNHEY, SMNVEV (reference sequence).